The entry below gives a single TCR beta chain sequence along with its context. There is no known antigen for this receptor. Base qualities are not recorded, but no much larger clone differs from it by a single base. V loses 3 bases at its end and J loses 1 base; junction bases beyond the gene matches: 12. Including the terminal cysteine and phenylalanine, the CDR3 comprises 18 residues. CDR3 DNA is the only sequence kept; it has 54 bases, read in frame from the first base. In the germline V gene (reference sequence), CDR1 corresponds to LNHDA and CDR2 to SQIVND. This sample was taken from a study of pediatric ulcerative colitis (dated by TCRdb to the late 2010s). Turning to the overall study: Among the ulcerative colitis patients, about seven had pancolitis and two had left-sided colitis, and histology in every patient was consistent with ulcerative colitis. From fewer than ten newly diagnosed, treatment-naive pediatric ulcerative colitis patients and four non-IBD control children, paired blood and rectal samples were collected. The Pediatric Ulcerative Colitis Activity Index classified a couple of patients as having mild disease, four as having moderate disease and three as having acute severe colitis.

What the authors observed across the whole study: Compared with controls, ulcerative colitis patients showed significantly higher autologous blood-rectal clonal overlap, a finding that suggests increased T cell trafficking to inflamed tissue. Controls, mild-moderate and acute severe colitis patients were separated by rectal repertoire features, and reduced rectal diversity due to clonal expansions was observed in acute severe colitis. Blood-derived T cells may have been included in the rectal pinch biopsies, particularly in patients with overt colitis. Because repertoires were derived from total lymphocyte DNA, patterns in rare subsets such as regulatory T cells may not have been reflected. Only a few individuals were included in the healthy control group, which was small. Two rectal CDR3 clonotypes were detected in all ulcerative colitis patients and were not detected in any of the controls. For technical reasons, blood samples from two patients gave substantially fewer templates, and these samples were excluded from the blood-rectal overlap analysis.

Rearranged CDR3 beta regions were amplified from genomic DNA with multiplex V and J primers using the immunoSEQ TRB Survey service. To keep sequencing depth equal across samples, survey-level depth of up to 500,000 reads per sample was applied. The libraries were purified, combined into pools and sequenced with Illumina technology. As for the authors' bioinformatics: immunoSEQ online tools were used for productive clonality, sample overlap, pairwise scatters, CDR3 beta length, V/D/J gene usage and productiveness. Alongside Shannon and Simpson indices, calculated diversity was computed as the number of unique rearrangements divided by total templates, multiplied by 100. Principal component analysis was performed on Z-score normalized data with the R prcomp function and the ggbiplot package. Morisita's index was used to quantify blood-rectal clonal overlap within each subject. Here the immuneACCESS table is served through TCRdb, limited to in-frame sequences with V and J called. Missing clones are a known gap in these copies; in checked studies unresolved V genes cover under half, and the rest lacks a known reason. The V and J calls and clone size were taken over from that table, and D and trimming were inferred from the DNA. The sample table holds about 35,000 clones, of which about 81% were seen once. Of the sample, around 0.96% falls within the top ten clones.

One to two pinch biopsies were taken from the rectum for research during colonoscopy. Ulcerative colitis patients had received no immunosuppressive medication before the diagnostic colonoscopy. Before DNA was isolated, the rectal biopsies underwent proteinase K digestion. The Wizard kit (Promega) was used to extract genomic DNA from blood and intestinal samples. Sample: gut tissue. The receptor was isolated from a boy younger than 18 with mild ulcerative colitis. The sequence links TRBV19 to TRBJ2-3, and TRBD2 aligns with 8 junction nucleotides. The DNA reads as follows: TGTGCCAGTAGTATTCAAGGCAGCGGGGGATGGGGCACAGATACGCAGTATTTT. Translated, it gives CASSIQGSGGWGTDTQYF.